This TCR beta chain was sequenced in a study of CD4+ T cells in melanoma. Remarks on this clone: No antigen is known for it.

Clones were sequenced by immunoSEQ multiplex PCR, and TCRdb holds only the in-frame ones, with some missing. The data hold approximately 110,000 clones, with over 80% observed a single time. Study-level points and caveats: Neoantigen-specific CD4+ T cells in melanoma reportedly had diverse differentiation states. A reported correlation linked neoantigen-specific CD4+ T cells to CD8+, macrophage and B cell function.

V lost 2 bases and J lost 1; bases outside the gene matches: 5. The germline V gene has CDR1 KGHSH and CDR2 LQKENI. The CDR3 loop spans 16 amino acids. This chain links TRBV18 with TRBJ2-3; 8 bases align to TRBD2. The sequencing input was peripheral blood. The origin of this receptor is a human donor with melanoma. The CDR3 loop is CASSPASGSRTDTQYF. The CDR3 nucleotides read TGTGCCAGCTCACCAGCTAGCGGGTCACGCACAGATACGCAGTATTTT.